The 14 T cell receptor beta chains below were found in one sample sequenced in a study of cytomegalovirus exposure and HLA in healthy donors. The assay was immunoSEQ multiplex PCR, and TCRdb's table has in-frame clones only and misses some. This table holds 90,000 to 110,000 clones, roughly 86% found once. The sequenced sample was PBMCs. Receptor source: a young woman in good health and CMV-seropositive.

The V and J genes are TRBV30 and TRBJ1-5; TRBD1 is a possible D gene (6 bases). Germline values: CDR1 GTSNPN, CDR2 SVGIG (reference sequence). CDR3 length equals 16 residues. Trimming took off 5 bases at V and 1 base at J, with 18 bases between the two ends. The CDR3 loop reads CAWSPGGLLSNQPQHF. CDR3 nucleotides: TGTGCCTGGTCCCCCGGGGGGCTATTGAGCAATCAGCCCCAGCATTTT. The complete variable domain, with remaining parts taken from reference TRBV30 and TRBJ1-5, reads SQTIHQWPATLVQPVGSPLSLECTVEGTSNPNLYWYRQAAGRGLQLLFYSVGIGQISSEVPQNLSASRPQDRQFILSSKKLLLSDSGFYLCAWSPGGLLSNQPQHFGDGTRLSIL.

Points on this clone: The junction does not match germline at one end; this may be a read error. The chain uses TRBV27 and TRBJ1-3; no clear D. Germline-derived CDR1 and CDR2 are MNHEY and SMNVEV (reference sequence). CDR3 length equals 14 residues. The CDR3 sequence: CASSPQDSGDTIYF. The CDR3 DNA reads TGTGCCAGCAGTCCTCAGGACTCTGGAGACACCATATATTTT.

The chain uses TRBV28 and TRBJ2-7; D perhaps matches TRBD1 (6 bases). V gave up 3 bases and J gave up 3 bases, with 12 bases separating them. This CDR3 region has 14 residues. Germline CDR1 MDHEN, CDR2 SYDVKM. The DNA for the CDR3 is TGTGCCAGCAGTTTTATTGCAGGGGACTACGAGCAGTACTTC. The encoded protein is CASSFIAGDYEQYF.

The chain employs TRBV19 and TRBJ2-1, with 7 bases fitting TRBD2. In germline, CDR1 is LNHDA, CDR2 SQIVND (reference sequence). J was trimmed by 10 bases and V by 5 bases; bases with no gene match: 11. The CDR3 sequence is 14 residues long. Here the CDR3 reads CASSSTRLAGEQFF. The CDR3 nucleotides read TGTGCCAGTAGTTCAACCAGACTAGCTGGAGAGCAGTTCTTC.

The chain joins TRBV14 to TRBJ2-7; TRBD1 matches 7 bases. V was clipped by 1 base and J by 3 bases; unmatched bases: 9. In germline, CDR1 is SGHDN, CDR2 FVKESK. The length of the CDR3 is 16 residues. This chain's CDR3 is CASSQGPGTAFYEQYF. The CDR3 nucleotides are TGTGCCAGCAGCCAAGGACCCGGGACAGCTTTCTACGAGCAGTACTTC. The complete variable domain, with remaining parts taken from reference TRBV14 and TRBJ2-7, reads EAGVTQFPSHSVIEKGQTVTLRCDPISGHDNLYWYRRVMGKEIKFLLHFVKESKQDESGMPNNRFLAERTGGTYSTLKVQPAELEDSGVYFCASSQGPGTAFYEQYFGPGTRLTVT.

This clone was picked up one time. This chain joins TRBV30 and TRBJ1-5, with 7 nucleotides matching TRBD1. Germline trimming cut 3 bases from V and 5 bases from J; bases unmatched to any gene: 4. This CDR3 contains 13 residues. The germline CDR1 and CDR2 sequences are GTSNPN and SVGIG (reference sequence). For the CDR3, the DNA is TGTGCCTGGAGCCGGGACAGACATCAGCCCCAGCATTTT. It encodes CAWSRDRHQPQHF.

V is TRBV7-9 and J is TRBJ1-1, with TRBD1 matching 7 bases. Trimming cost V 5 bases and J 8 bases; bases outside gene matches: 14. Germline loops: CDR1 SEHNR, CDR2 FQNEAQ (reference sequence). The length of the CDR3 is 15 residues. The chain's CDR3 is CASSRTDREWSEAFF. In nucleotides, the CDR3 is TGTGCCAGCAGCCGAACCGACAGGGAATGGTCCGAAGCTTTCTTT.

The gene calls are TRBV19 and TRBJ1-1, with D possibly being TRBD1 (5 bases). V lost 5 bases, J lost 0 bases, and 19 bases lay in between. There are 17 residues in the CDR3. The germline V gene has CDR1 LNHDA and CDR2 SQIVND (reference sequence). The CDR3 region has the DNA TGTGCCAGTAGTCATTGGACTCTTTGGGGGGTGAACACTGAAGCTTTCTTT. This gives the protein CASSHWTLWGVNTEAFF. Supplemented by reference TRBV19 and TRBJ1-1, the full variable domain reads DGGITQSPKYLFRKEGQNVTLSCEQNLNHDAMYWYRQDPGQGLRLIYYSQIVNDFQKGDIAEGYSVSREKKESFPLTVTSAQKNPTAFYLCASSHWTLWGVNTEAFFGQGTRLTVV.

The rearrangement joins TRBV9 to TRBJ2-2; D not certain. The CDR3 is 15 amino acids. The V gene lost 0 bases and the J gene lost 5 bases, with 11 bases spanning the gap. Germline CDR1 is SGDLS and CDR2 is YYNGEE. CDR3 sequence: CASSVEFRVTGELFF. The CDR3 bases are TGTGCCAGCAGCGTAGAATTTCGAGTAACCGGGGAGCTGTTTTTT.

This rearrangement joins TRBV28 to TRBJ2-5; D unclear. The CDR3 sequence is 11 residues long. Trimming pared 1 base from V and 5 bases from J, leaving 2 bases between. Germline-derived CDR1 and CDR2 are MDHEN and SYDVKM. The chain's CDR3 is CASSLSETQYF. DNA of the CDR3: TGTGCCAGCAGTTTATCGGAGACCCAGTACTTC. The full variable domain, rest sourced from reference TRBV28 and TRBJ2-5, is DVKVTQSSRYLVKRTGEKVFLECVQDMDHENMFWYRQDPGLGLRLIYFSYDVKMKEKGDIPEGYSVSREKKERFSLILESASTNQTSMYLCASSLSETQYFGPGTRLLVL.

The chain employs TRBV19 and TRBJ2-7; TRBD1 might be the D (5 bases). The CDR3 contains 14 residues. The V and J ends lost 4 bases and 6 bases respectively, with 16 bases between them. Looked up from germline, CDR1 is LNHDA and CDR2 is SQIVND (reference sequence). The CDR3 sequence: CASSKTAGPGEQYF. CDR3 in DNA: TGTGCCAGTAGTAAGACAGCCGGCCCGGGCGAGCAGTACTTC.

The gene calls are TRBV6-4 and TRBJ1-1; no reliable D call. CDR1 and CDR2 from the germline V gene are MRHNA and SNTAGT. The CDR3 spans 15 residues. V lost 4 bases and J 1 base, leaving 13 bases between the germline ends. The CDR3 here is CASSAEGRENTEAFF. The CDR3 DNA reads TGTGCCAGCAGTGCCGAAGGGAGGGAGAACACTGAAGCTTTCTTT.

J is TRBJ2-7 and V is TRBV7-6; a weak D match, TRBD1 (6 bases). With 2 bases removed from V and 3 bases from J, the gap between germline ends came to 23 bases. In germline, CDR1 is SGHVS, CDR2 FNYEAQ. This CDR3 is 18 amino acids long. CDR3 in amino acids: CASSLIQGTRTSFYEQYF. The CDR3 region has the DNA TGTGCCAGCAGCTTAATTCAAGGGACAAGGACGTCATTCTACGAGCAGTACTTC.

This chain uses TRBV28 with TRBJ2-3; 15 bases line up with TRBD2. With 4 bases clipped from V and 3 bases from J, the junction kept 5 bases outside the gene matches. The CDR3 is 17 amino acids. The germline V gene encodes CDR1 MDHEN and CDR2 SYDVKM. CDR3 sequence reads: CASSWTSGRAATDTQYF. The CDR3 DNA sequence: TGTGCCAGCAGTTGGACTAGCGGGAGGGCTGCGACAGATACGCAGTATTTT.